This T cell receptor (beta chain) is drawn from a study of CD8 T cells in ankylosing spondylitis. Study conclusions and caveats: In peripheral blood, disease-linked CD8+ clones occurred at relatively low frequencies. As reported, disease-linked clones showed significant enrichment in matched ankylosing spondylitis synovial fluid. Reactive arthritis synovial fluid and blood previously showed some of these motif variants. A motif of 7 to 9 highly homologous TCR beta variants was seen as apparently characteristic of ankylosing spondylitis blood.

This clonotype was counted at least ten times. What it recognizes is unknown. Germline and junction disagree at one end, which may indicate a read error. This CDR3 has 13 residues. Construction of TCR beta libraries was performed using quantitative 5'-RACE with molecular barcodes. TCRdb recomputed calls from the 5' RACE reads with MiXCR, one row per CDR3 protein. Among some 400,000 distinct CDR3 sequences listed, 20% to 25% were seen once. The TCR comes from a male donor with ankylosing spondylitis. Sequencing was performed on blood, either unsorted or a sorted T cell fraction (not recorded which). The chain links TRBV12-3 or TRBV12-4 to TRBJ2-5; either TRBD1 or TRBD2 may fit D (5 bases each). In DNA form, the CDR3 reads TGTGCCAGCCCCATTGGGGACCATGAGACCCAGTACTTC. Amino acid sequence: CASPIGDHETQYF.